This TCR beta chain was recovered during a study of glioma-infiltrating T cells (dated by TCRdb to the mid-2010s). Regarding the study in general: Sequencing of TCR alpha- and beta-chain repertoires was performed on glioma tissue, on non-neoplastic brain tissue, and on matched peripheral blood mononuclear cells. To measure divergence between tissue and blood T-cell populations, each tissue-infiltrating repertoire was compared with the peripheral blood repertoire of the same patient. Three low-grade glioma patients, 7 or 8 primary glioblastoma patients and three non-glioma patients contributing non-neoplastic brain tissue were included in the paired cohort. Here is what the overall study found, with its caveats: Very few CDR3 sequences were shared between tissue and blood, attributed to high CDR3 diversity and limited sampling. VJ-independent divergence between tissue and blood was lower than expected in non-neoplastic patients but higher than expected in all gliomas, particularly low-grade gliomas. The group comparisons were based on small numbers of patients: three non-neoplastic, three low-grade glioma and roughly eight glioblastoma patients.

Turning to this clonotype: Its antigen is not yet known. Nothing much larger sits one base from this clone, and base qualities are not available.

From the germline V gene, CDR1 is SQVTM and CDR2 is ANQGSEA. The CDR3, from cysteine to phenylalanine, totals 12 residues. Only CDR3 DNA is held: 36 bases, read in frame from base 1. V and J lose 6 bases and 3 bases, and a span of 10 bases separates them. The iRepertoire nested amplicon-rescue multiplex PCR (arm-PCR) platform was used to amplify TCR alpha and beta CDR3 regions from RNA. For one-step reverse transcription and amplification, 100-400 ng of tissue mRNA or PBMC total RNA was used as input. Following bead purification, Illumina adapters were added by a secondary multiplex PCR, and libraries between 200 and 400 bp were gel-purified. Internal 6-nucleotide barcodes were carried by the libraries and were used for demultiplexing. The libraries were sequenced on an Illumina MiSeq using 2x220 or 2x250 nucleotide paired-end reads. Per the original workflow: FLASH 1.2.11 was used to merge paired reads, and BWA-MEM then aligned the reads to the GRCh37 human genome before TRA and TRB reads were extracted. An IMGT-derived reference of cassette sequences and CDR3 motifs, with pseudogenes included, was used for V and J assignment. Three-frame translation of reads was performed, and productive CDR3s were defined as those with a C...FGXG motif and no stop codons. Unique combinations of V-J cassette pair and CDR3 amino acid sequence were defined as clonotypes. Hamming distance filtering was applied to reads, with thresholds set by the sequence error rate of each sample in mapped regions. The public reads were run again by TCRdb, first through fastp at Q25 and then through MiXCR, and only productive beta chains were kept. Duplicate CDR3 protein sequences are folded into a single record with the most common DNA and genes. The V and J calls here are based on TCRdb, not the publication. The sample has around 130,000 distinct CDR3 sequences on record, approximately 24% of them singletons. Roughly 29% of the sample is held by the ten biggest clonotypes.

This receptor was identified in a human donor with low-grade glioma or glioblastoma, undergoing nonglioma brain surgery, or in good health (not recorded which). The rearrangement combines TRBV29-1 with TRBJ2-3, with the D gene too uncertain to name. The specimen sequenced was glioma tissue, nonneoplastic brain tissue, or PBMCs (not recorded which). The CDR3 is CSVVEATDTQYF. The DNA sequence reads TGCAGCGTAGTAGAGGCAACAGATACGCAGTATTTT.